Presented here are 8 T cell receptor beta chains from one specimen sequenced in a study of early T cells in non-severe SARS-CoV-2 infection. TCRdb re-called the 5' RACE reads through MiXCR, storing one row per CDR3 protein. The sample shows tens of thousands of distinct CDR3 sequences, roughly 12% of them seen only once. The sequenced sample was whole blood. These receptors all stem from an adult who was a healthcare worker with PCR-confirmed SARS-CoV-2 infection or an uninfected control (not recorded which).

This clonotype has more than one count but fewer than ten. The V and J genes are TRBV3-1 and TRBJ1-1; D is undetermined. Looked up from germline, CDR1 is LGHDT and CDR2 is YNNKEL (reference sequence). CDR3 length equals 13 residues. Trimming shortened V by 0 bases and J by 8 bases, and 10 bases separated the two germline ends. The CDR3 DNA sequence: TGTGCCAGCAGCCAAGATCTAGCTGAAGAAGCTTTCTTT. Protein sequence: CASSQDLAEEAFF.

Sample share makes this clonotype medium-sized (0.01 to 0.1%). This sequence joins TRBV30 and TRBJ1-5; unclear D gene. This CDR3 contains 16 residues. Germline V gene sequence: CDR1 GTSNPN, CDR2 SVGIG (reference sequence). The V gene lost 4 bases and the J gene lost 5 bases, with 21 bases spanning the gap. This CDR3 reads CAWNSGLAGADQPQHF. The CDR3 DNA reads TGTGCCTGGAATTCTGGTTTGGCGGGCGCGGATCAGCCCCAGCATTTT.

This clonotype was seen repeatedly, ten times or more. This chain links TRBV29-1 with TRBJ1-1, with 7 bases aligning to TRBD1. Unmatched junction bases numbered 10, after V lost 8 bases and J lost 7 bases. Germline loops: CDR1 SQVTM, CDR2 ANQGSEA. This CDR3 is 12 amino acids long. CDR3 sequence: CSTPGGGIEAFF. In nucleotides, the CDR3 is TGCAGCACACCAGGGGGGGGTATTGAAGCTTTCTTT.

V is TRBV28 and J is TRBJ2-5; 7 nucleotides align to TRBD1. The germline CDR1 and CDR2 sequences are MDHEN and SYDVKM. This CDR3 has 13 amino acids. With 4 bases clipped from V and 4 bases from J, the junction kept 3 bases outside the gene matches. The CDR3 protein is CASSSGTVETQYF. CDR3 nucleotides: TGTGCCAGCAGTTCCGGGACAGTAGAGACCCAGTACTTC.

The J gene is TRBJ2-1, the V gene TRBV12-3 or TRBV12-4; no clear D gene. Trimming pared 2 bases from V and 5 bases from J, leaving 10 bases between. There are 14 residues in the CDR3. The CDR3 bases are TGTGCCAGCAGTTTAAGTCTCGCCAACAATGAGCAGTTCTTC. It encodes CASSLSLANNEQFF.

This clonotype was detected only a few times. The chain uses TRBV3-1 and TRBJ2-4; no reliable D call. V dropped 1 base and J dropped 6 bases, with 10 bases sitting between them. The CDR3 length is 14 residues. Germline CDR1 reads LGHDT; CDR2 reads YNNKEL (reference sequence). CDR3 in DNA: TGTGCCAGCAGCCAAGGGTCCAGACGAAACATTCAGTACTTC. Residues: CASSQGSRRNIQYF.

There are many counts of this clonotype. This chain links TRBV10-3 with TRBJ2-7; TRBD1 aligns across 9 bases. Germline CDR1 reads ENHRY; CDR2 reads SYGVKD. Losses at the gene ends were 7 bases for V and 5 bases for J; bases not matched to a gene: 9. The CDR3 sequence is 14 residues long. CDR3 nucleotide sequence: TGTGCCATCACCACCGGGACAGGGTACCACGAGCAGTACTTC. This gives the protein CAITTGTGYHEQYF.

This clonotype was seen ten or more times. The CDR3 here is CAISEMGGGTDSPLHF. Written as DNA, the CDR3 is TGTGCCATCAGTGAGATGGGAGGGGGAACTGATTCACCCCTCCACTTT. This chain links TRBV10-3 with TRBJ1-6; a possible D gene is TRBD1 (6 bases). Looked up from germline, CDR1 is ENHRY and CDR2 is SYGVKD. The CDR3 contains 16 residues. Trimming cost V 2 bases and J 8 bases, with 16 bases left between them.